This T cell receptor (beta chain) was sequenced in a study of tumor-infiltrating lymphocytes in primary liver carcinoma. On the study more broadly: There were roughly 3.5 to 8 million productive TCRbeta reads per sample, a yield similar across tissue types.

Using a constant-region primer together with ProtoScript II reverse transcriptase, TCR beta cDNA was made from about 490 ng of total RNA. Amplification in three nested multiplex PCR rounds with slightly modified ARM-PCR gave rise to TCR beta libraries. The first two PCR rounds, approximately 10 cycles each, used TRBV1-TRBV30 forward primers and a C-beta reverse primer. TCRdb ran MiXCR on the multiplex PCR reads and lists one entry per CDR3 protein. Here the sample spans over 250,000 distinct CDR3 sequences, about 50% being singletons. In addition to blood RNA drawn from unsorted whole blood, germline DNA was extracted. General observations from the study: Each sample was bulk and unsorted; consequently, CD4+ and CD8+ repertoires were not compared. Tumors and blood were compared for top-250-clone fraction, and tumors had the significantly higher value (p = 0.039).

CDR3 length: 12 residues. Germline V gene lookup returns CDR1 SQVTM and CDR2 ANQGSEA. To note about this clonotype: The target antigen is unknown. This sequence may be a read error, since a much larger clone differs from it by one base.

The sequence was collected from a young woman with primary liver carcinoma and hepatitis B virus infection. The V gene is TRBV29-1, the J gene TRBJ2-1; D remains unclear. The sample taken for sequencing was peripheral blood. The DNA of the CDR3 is TGCAGCGTTGAGAGTTTCCACAAAGAGCAGTTCTTC. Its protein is CSVESFHKEQFF.